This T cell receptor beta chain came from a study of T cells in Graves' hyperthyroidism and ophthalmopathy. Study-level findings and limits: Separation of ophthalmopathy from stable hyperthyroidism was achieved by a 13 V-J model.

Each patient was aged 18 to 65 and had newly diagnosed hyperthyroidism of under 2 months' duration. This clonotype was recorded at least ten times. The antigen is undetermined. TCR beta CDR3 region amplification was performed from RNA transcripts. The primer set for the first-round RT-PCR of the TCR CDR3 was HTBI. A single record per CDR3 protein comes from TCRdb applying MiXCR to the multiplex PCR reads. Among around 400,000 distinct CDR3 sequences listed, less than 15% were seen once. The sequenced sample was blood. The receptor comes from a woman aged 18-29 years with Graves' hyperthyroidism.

The CDR3 nucleotides read TGTGCCAGCAGCCCGCACGAAAGCTCCTACGAGCAGTACTTC. This gives the protein CASSPHESSYEQYF. The J gene is TRBJ2-7, the V gene TRBV7-9; D gene uncertain. Trimming removed 5 bases from V and 0 bases from J, with 11 bases in between. Germline V gene lookup returns CDR1 SEHNR and CDR2 FQNEAQ (reference sequence). The CDR3 contains 14 residues. The whole variable domain, remainder taken from reference TRBV7-9 and TRBJ2-7, is DTGVSQNPRHKITKRGQNVTFRCDPISEHNRLYWYRQTLGQGPEFLTYFQNEAQLEKSRLLSDRFSAERPKGSFSTLEIQRTEQGDSAMYLCASSPHESSYEQYFGPGTRLTVT.